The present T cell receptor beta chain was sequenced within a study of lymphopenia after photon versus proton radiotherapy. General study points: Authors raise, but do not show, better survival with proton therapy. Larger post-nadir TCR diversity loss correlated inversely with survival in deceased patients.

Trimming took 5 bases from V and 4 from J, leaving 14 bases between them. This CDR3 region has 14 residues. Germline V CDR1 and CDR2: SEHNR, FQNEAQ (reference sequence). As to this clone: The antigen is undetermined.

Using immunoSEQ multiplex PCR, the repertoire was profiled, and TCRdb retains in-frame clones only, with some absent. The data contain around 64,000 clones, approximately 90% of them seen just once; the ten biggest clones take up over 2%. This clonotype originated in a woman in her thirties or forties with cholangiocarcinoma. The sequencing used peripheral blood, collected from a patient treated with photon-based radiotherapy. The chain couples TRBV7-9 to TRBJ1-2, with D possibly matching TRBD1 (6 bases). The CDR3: CASSPLDSLYGYTF. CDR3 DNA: TGTGCCAGCAGCCCCTTGGACAGCCTCTATGGCTACACCTTC.